The 8 T cell receptor beta chains presented below share a single source sample, sequenced in a study of T cell responses to AZD1222 COVID-19 vaccine. Using immunoSEQ multiplex PCR, the repertoire was profiled, and TCRdb retains in-frame clones only, with some absent. The data show around 83,000 clones, 92% seen once. The source was peripheral blood, collected on day 0 of AZD1222 vaccination. These receptors originate from an adult in good health.

J is TRBJ2-3 and V is TRBV7-9; the match to TRBD2 covers 8 bases. This CDR3 contains 17 residues. The ends lost 10 bases at V and 0 bases at J; junction bases unmatched: 15. Looked up from germline, CDR1 is SEHNR and CDR2 is FQNEAQ (reference sequence). CDR3 in amino acids: CAISSGLVYDSTDTQYF. The CDR3 DNA reads as TGTGCCATTTCGTCGGGACTAGTCTACGACAGCACAGATACGCAGTATTTT.

The rearrangement joins TRBV2 to TRBJ2-5, with D possibly matching TRBD2 (7 bases). V lost 3 bases and J 4 bases, leaving 15 bases between the germline ends. Germline V lookup: CDR1 SNHLY, CDR2 FYNNEI. This CDR3 contains 15 residues. CDR3 region: CASSDRRGGGETQYF. CDR3 DNA sequence: TGTGCCAGCAGTGATAGGAGGGGAGGGGGAGAGACCCAGTACTTC.

The rearrangement links TRBV3-1 (or the pseudogene TRBV3-2) to TRBJ2-1; 11 nucleotides align to TRBD2. V lost 4 bases and J lost 5; bases outside the gene matches: 7. Per germline, CDR1 LGHDT and CDR2 YNNKEL (reference sequence). The CDR3 consists of 16 residues. The CDR3 spells CASSPLAGGLNNEQFF. CDR3 bases: TGTGCCAGCAGCCCCTTAGCGGGAGGGTTGAACAATGAGCAGTTCTTC.

This rearrangement joins TRBV27 to TRBJ2-7, with D possibly being TRBD1 (5 bases). The CDR3 has 16 residues. Germline values: CDR1 MNHEY, CDR2 SMNVEV (reference sequence). Trimming pared 3 bases from V and 1 base from J, leaving 16 bases between. The CDR3 spells CASSFRRPGPSYEQYF. CDR3 nucleotide sequence: TGTGCCAGCAGTTTCCGCCGCCCAGGGCCATCCTACGAGCAGTACTTC.

This chain uses TRBV29-1 with TRBJ2-7; D remains unclear. This CDR3 contains 15 residues. Germline-derived CDR1 and CDR2 are SQVTM and ANQGSEA. The germline V and J ends were trimmed by 3 bases and 1 base, with 16 bases remaining between them. Here the CDR3 reads CSVDQAGTDSYEQYF. The CDR3 DNA reads TGCAGCGTTGATCAGGCAGGCACAGATTCCTACGAGCAGTACTTC.

The V and J genes are TRBV5-1 and TRBJ2-1, with unresolved D. The CDR3 loop spans 16 amino acids. Trimming removed 1 base from V and 0 bases from J, with 11 bases in between. Germline-derived CDR1 and CDR2 are SGHRS and YFSETQ. In DNA, the CDR3 is TGCGCCAGCAGCTTGATAACAGCCGCCTCCTACAATGAGCAGTTCTTC. It specifies CASSLITAASYNEQFF.

The chain employs TRBV7-8 and TRBJ1-2, with a weak D call TRBD1 (5 bases). This CDR3 spans 17 amino acids. The germline V and J ends were trimmed by 2 bases and 4 bases, with 20 bases remaining between them. Looked up from germline, CDR1 is SGHVS and CDR2 is FQNEAQ. The CDR3 bases are TGTGCCAGCAGCTTATTACGGCGTGAGGGGAGATTCTATGGCTACACCTTC. Translation gives CASSLLRREGRFYGYTF.

V and J are TRBV14 and TRBJ2-2, with TRBD2 matching over 13 bases. V dropped 4 bases and J dropped 6; count of bases not matched to a gene: 14. Germline CDR1 reads SGHDN; CDR2 reads FVKESK. This CDR3 has 19 amino acids. CDR3 in DNA: TGTGCCAGCAGCCGCCTGGGGACTAGCGGGACACATGGGGCCGGGGAGCTGTTTTTT. The encoded protein is CASSRLGTSGTHGAGELFF.